The following is a TCR beta chain sequence with its context. The study counted Cohort 3 donors as recovered given two negative PCRs, clearance, or symptom resolution. The source of the sample is a study of blood T cell repertoires in COVID-19. The CDR3 consists of 17 residues. Trimming removed 4 bases from V and 0 bases from J; junction bases left unmatched: 8. Germline values: CDR1 MNHEY, CDR2 SMNVEV (reference sequence). Profiling relied on immunoSEQ multiplex PCR, and the TCRdb table lists in-frame clones only, not all of them. The sample consists of 300,000 or so clones, about 93% of them appearing once.

Sequenced material: PBMCs or T cells enriched from blood (not recorded which). V is TRBV27 and J is TRBJ2-1, with 8 bases matching TRBD2. The source is a woman in her thirties who had recovered from COVID-19. The CDR3 loop is CASSSASGRSSYNEQFF. The DNA for the CDR3 is TGTGCCAGCAGTTCCGCTAGCGGGCGAAGCTCCTACAATGAGCAGTTCTTC.